Listed here is a single T cell receptor beta chain. The data were obtained in a study of cytomegalovirus exposure and HLA in healthy donors. Germline-derived CDR1 and CDR2 are SGHRS and YFSETQ. Germline trimming cut 0 bases from V and 6 bases from J; bases unmatched to any gene: 9. The CDR3 has 16 amino acids. The assay was immunoSEQ multiplex PCR, and TCRdb's table has in-frame clones only and misses some. This repertoire shows tens of thousands of clones, over 75% found once; its top ten account for 2% to 2.5%. This TCR derives from a woman in her 30s in good health and CMV-seronegative. The rearrangement uses TRBV5-1 and TRBJ2-3; 8 positions agree with TRBD1. The source material was PBMCs. This chain's CDR3 is CASSLARGQDYDTQYF. The CDR3 DNA reads as TGCGCCAGCAGCTTGGCCAGGGGACAGGACTATGATACGCAGTATTTT.